This paragraph covers one TCR beta chain sequence. The data were taken from a study of T cells after somatic rescue of genetic block. Repertoires were generated with immunoSEQ multiplex PCR, while TCRdb's copy carries only in-frame clones and drops some. The repertoire consists of 110,000 or so clones, with around 90% occurring once and the leading ten covering about 1.5%. With 5 bases clipped from V and 5 bases from J, the junction kept 8 bases outside the gene matches. The length of the CDR3 is 15 residues. Germline CDR1 and CDR2: SGHVS and FNYEAQ. Sequenced sample: peripheral blood mononuclear cells (PBMCs). This TCR was recovered from a woman aged 18-29 years. The chain uses TRBV7-6 and TRBJ1-1; the match to TRBD1 covers 10 bases. CDR3 DNA: TGTGCCAGCAGCCTTGACAGGGGGCGCGGTACTGAAGCTTTCTTT. Translating it yields CASSLDRGRGTEAFF.